This T cell receptor beta chain was identified in a study of blood T cell repertoires in COVID-19. Study summary: COVID-19 samples from acute and convalescent phases originated in the United States, Italy and Spain.

TCRdb keeps only in-frame clones here, not all; method: immunoSEQ multiplex PCR. In the table there are about 230,000 clones, 84% of which are singletons. The CDR3 spans 15 residues. V was trimmed by 5 bases and J by 6 bases, leaving 20 bases between them. Per germline, CDR1 LNHDA and CDR2 SQIVND (reference sequence). This clone was observed a few times. Sequenced sample: PBMCs or T cells enriched from blood (not recorded which). The rearrangement joins TRBV19 to TRBJ2-7; possibly TRBD2 for D (7 bases). The receptor's source is a man between 60 and 70 years old who had recovered from COVID-19. CDR3 protein: CASSVVGGPLVEQYF. CDR3 bases: TGTGCCAGTAGTGTTGTGGGGGGGCCTCTTGTCGAGCAGTACTTC.